These 28 T cell receptor beta chains came from one sample sequenced in a study of cytomegalovirus exposure and HLA in healthy donors. The primer mix had 60 Vbeta and 13 Jbeta primers. Profiled with immunoSEQ multiplex PCR; TCRdb holds only in-frame clones, not every one. This sample yields 130,000 or so clones, of which over 65% are seen a single time; about 2% belongs to the top ten. The material sequenced was PBMCs. These receptors all come from a man younger than 35 in good health and CMV-seronegative.

The DNA of the CDR3 is TGTGCCAGCCCCCTCGGAGGGAGGACGGGGCAGTACTTC. The encoded protein is CASPLGGRTGQYF. V usage is TRBV9 and J usage is TRBJ2-7, with D tentatively TRBD2 (6 bases). This CDR3 contains 13 residues. CDR1 SGDLS and CDR2 YYNGEE come from the germline V gene. Trimming stripped 7 bases from V and 9 bases from J, with 20 bases between. The full variable domain, with the rest looked up from reference TRBV9 and TRBJ2-7, is DSGVTQTPKHLITATGQRVTLRCSPRSGDLSVYWYQQSLDQGLQFLIQYYNGEERAKGNILERFSAQQFPDLHSELNLSSLELGDSALYFCASPLGGRTGQYFGPGTRLTVT.

CDR3 nucleotide sequence: TGTGCCAGCAGCGCCAGCTCCTACGAGCAGTACTTC. Translating it yields CASSASSYEQYF. The gene calls are TRBV5-4 and TRBJ2-7; D is uncertain. With 4 bases removed from V and 0 bases from J, the gap between germline ends came to 5 bases. The CDR3 loop spans 12 amino acids. In germline, CDR1 is SGHNT, CDR2 YYREEE (reference sequence).

The V and J genes are TRBV5-4 and TRBJ1-2; 9 bases map to TRBD1. The trim removed 4 bases at V and 8 bases at J, leaving 6 bases unmatched. The length of the CDR3 is 13 residues. Per the germline V gene, CDR1 is SGHNT and CDR2 is YYREEE (reference sequence). CDR3 region: CASSPGTGRGYTF. CDR3 DNA sequence: TGTGCCAGCAGCCCCGGGACAGGGAGAGGCTACACCTTC.

The V and J genes are TRBV19 and TRBJ1-2; tentative D call: TRBD1 (6 bases). Per germline, CDR1 LNHDA and CDR2 SQIVND (reference sequence). This CDR3 is 13 amino acids long. Trimming stripped 6 bases from V and 5 bases from J, with 13 bases between. CDR3 DNA: TGTGCCAGTAGATCACAGGGCGTTTATGGCTACACCTTC. Protein product: CASRSQGVYGYTF.

The rearrangement links TRBV14 to TRBJ1-2, with TRBD1 matching 7 bases. Trimming at V came to 0 bases and at J to 8 bases, leaving 9 bases not matched to a gene. This CDR3 contains 15 residues. Looked up from germline, CDR1 is SGHDN and CDR2 is FVKESK. The CDR3 is CASSQDLRGPGGYTF. The CDR3 coding sequence is TGTGCCAGCAGCCAAGATCTGAGGGGGCCTGGGGGCTACACCTTC. The variable domain in full, with the rest retrieved from reference TRBV14 and TRBJ1-2, is EAGVTQFPSHSVIEKGQTVTLRCDPISGHDNLYWYRRVMGKEIKFLLHFVKESKQDESGMPNNRFLAERTGGTYSTLKVQPAELEDSGVYFCASSQDLRGPGGYTFGSGTRLTVV.

The rearrangement uses TRBV2 and TRBJ1-1; the D gene is possibly TRBD1 (5 bases). Trimming shortened V by 0 bases and J by 0 bases, and 11 bases separated the two germline ends. Germline CDR1 SNHLY, CDR2 FYNNEI. The CDR3 extends over 16 amino acids. CDR3 in amino acids: CASSEAGGTLNTEAFF. CDR3 DNA sequence: TGTGCCAGCAGTGAAGCGGGGGGGACTTTGAACACTGAAGCTTTCTTT.

The chain uses TRBV23-1 and TRBJ2-1; D is possibly TRBD1 (5 bases). TRBV23-1 qualifies as an ORF whose function is uncertain. Trimming took 0 bases from V and 2 from J, leaving 8 bases between them. The CDR3 totals 15 residues. DNA for the CDR3: TGCGCCAGCAGTCAATCGGGGCGGCCCTACAATGAGCAGTTCTTC. It codes for CASSQSGRPYNEQFF.

Written as DNA, the CDR3 is TGTGCCAGCTCCGACAGTTACAAGGGTGAGCAGTTCTTC. Protein: CASSDSYKGEQFF. The chain employs TRBV2 and TRBJ2-1; D may be TRBD1 (5 bases). Germline CDR1 and CDR2: SNHLY and FYNNEI. The V end lost 8 bases, the J end lost 9 bases, and 17 bases lay between the germline ends. The CDR3 covers 13 residues.

This chain uses TRBV11-2 with TRBJ1-2; perhaps TRBD1 as D (6 bases). The CDR3 runs 15 residues. Trimming pared 1 base from V and 8 bases from J, leaving 17 bases between. Germline V gene data show CDR1 as SGHAT and CDR2 as FQNNGV. The CDR3 DNA reads TGTGCCAGCAGCTTAGGTGGGGGCGCAGGTGGAGGCTACACCTTC. Its protein is CASSLGGGAGGGYTF.

This sequence joins TRBV6-4 and TRBJ1-6; D gene uncertain. The germline V and J ends were trimmed by 8 bases and 7 bases, with 12 bases remaining between them. This CDR3 contains 13 residues. Germline lookup yields CDR1 MRHNA and CDR2 SNTAGT. This chain's CDR3 is CASAPTENSPLHF. CDR3 in DNA: TGTGCCAGCGCCCCTACGGAGAATTCACCCCTCCACTTT.

The chain has TRBV29-1 and TRBJ2-3; TRBD1 matches at 8 bases. The germline gives CDR1 SQVTM, CDR2 ANQGSEA. The CDR3 is 11 residues long. Losses at the gene ends were 6 bases for V and 7 bases for J; bases not matched to a gene: 3. The CDR3 protein is CSVRQGHTQYF. The CDR3 DNA follows: TGCAGCGTGCGACAGGGGCATACGCAGTATTTT.

The sample holds a few counts of this clone. This chain uses TRBV7-2 with TRBJ2-7; perhaps TRBD1 as D (6 bases). Germline lookup yields CDR1 SGHTA and CDR2 FQGNSA. The CDR3 loop spans 14 amino acids. V was pared by 5 bases and J by 5 bases, with 16 bases between. CDR3 amino acids: CASSPPGVRDEQYF. Here the CDR3 DNA reads TGTGCCAGCAGCCCCCCAGGGGTTAGGGACGAGCAGTACTTC.

This clone is a singleton in its sample. The gene calls are TRBV11-2 and TRBJ1-1; tentatively, D is TRBD1 (6 bases). The CDR3 has 14 residues. The germline V gene encodes CDR1 SGHAT and CDR2 FQNNGV. Trimming removed 5 bases at V and 5 bases at J, with 15 bases between. CDR3: CASSPRVQGTEAFF. The CDR3 bases are TGTGCCAGCAGCCCGAGGGTCCAGGGGACTGAAGCTTTCTTT.

The chain links TRBV2 to TRBJ2-1, with 8 bases fitting TRBD1. The germline V gene encodes CDR1 SNHLY and CDR2 FYNNEI. The V gene end was trimmed by 3 bases and the J gene end by 8 bases; junction bases not matched to a gene: 12. The CDR3 extends over 16 amino acids. CDR3 amino acids: CASSDRGRGPKDEQFF. CDR3 DNA sequence: TGTGCCAGCAGTGATAGGGGCAGGGGGCCAAAGGATGAGCAGTTCTTC.

DNA of the CDR3: TGTGCCAGCTCACCACTGGACAGCCGAACTCAGCCCCAGCATTTT. Encoded protein: CASSPLDSRTQPQHF. The chain couples TRBV18 to TRBJ1-5; D may be TRBD1 (6 bases). CDR1 KGHSH and CDR2 LQKENI come from the germline V gene. The germline V and J ends were trimmed by 1 base and 6 bases, with 13 bases remaining between them. This CDR3 has 15 residues.

This rearrangement joins TRBV2 to TRBJ2-7; D gene unclear. V was shortened by 7 bases and J by 2 bases, with 12 bases between the two germline ends. Germline V gene lookup returns CDR1 SNHLY and CDR2 FYNNEI. CDR3 size: 13 residues. CDR3 sequence reads: CASIGVTTYEQYF. In nucleotides, the CDR3 is TGTGCCAGCATAGGTGTTACTACCTACGAGCAGTACTTC.

The chain combines TRBV7-8 with TRBJ1-5; 8 bases match TRBD1. There are 15 residues in the CDR3. V trimming: 3 bases; J trimming: 5 bases; junction bases outside the gene matches: 6. Per the germline V gene, CDR1 is SGHVS and CDR2 is FQNEAQ. The chain's CDR3 is CASSFGQGEDQPQHF. CDR3 sequence (DNA): TGTGCCAGCAGCTTCGGACAGGGCGAGGATCAGCCCCAGCATTTT.

CDR3 nucleotides: TGTGCCAGCAGCTCCCGGAGGAGTCGCGGTAATTCACCCCTCCACTTT. As protein: CASSSRRSRGNSPLHF. This chain links TRBV9 with TRBJ1-6; D not resolved. Per germline, CDR1 SGDLS and CDR2 YYNGEE. CDR3 length: 16 residues. V dropped 4 bases and J dropped 6 bases, with 17 bases sitting between them.

CDR3 nucleotides: TGCGCCAGCCGCCCCCCGTTAGCGGGGGCCACAGATACGCAGTATTTT. Translated: CASRPPLAGATDTQYF. V gene TRBV5-1 combines with J gene TRBJ2-3; TRBD2 aligns across 9 bases. J lost 2 bases, V lost 7 bases, and 11 bases had no gene match. This CDR3 comprises 16 residues. Germline lookup yields CDR1 SGHRS and CDR2 YFSETQ. Full variable domain (outside the CDR3, taken from reference TRBV5-1 and TRBJ2-3): KAGVTQTPRYLIKTRGQQVTLSCSPISGHRSVSWYQQTPGQGLQFLFEYFSETQRNKGNFPGRFSGRQFSNSRSEMNVSTLELGDSALYLCASRPPLAGATDTQYFGPGTRLTVL.

The V call is TRBV5-1, the J call TRBJ1-6; D gene ambiguous. The CDR3 is 12 residues long. Per germline, CDR1 SGHRS and CDR2 YFSETQ. With 2 bases removed from V and 10 bases from J, the gap between germline ends came to 7 bases. The CDR3 protein is CASSLGVSPLHF. DNA for the CDR3: TGCGCCAGCAGCTTAGGAGTCTCACCCCTCCACTTT.

V is TRBV20-1 and J is TRBJ2-1; possibly TRBD1 for D (6 bases). Germline V gene sequence: CDR1 DFQATT, CDR2 SNEGSKA (reference sequence). CDR3 length equals 11 residues. The CDR3 DNA sequence: TGCAGCCCAAGGGGGAGCAATGAGCAGTTCTTC. This codes for CSPRGSNEQFF.

The table lists this clone with a count of one. The chain links TRBV27 to TRBJ1-1; D call uncertain. Germline V gene sequence: CDR1 MNHEY, CDR2 SMNVEV (reference sequence). V was shortened by 1 base and J by 1 base, with 7 bases between the two germline ends. CDR3 length: 14 residues. CDR3 protein: CASSLFPGNTEAFF. As DNA, the CDR3 is TGTGCCAGCAGTTTATTTCCGGGGAACACTGAAGCTTTCTTT.

Comment on this clone: The junction shows a germline mismatch at one end, possibly a read error. The genes are TRBV6-5 and TRBJ2-3; TRBD2 matches 12 bases. Per the germline V gene, CDR1 is MNHEY and CDR2 is SVGAGI. The CDR3 is 12 residues long. CDR3 in amino acids: CASREITSGGSW. As DNA, the CDR3 is TGTGCCAGCAGGGAAATAACTAGCGGGGGGTCCTGG.

This clone has just a few counts. Its ends do not fully match the called genes, so a read error is possible. This chain connects TRBV6-5 to TRBJ2-5, with a weak D call TRBD2 (6 bases). Germline V CDR1 and CDR2: MNHEY, SVGAGI. The CDR3 has 14 residues. CDR3 DNA sequence: TGTGCCAGCTGGGGGACTCGATGGCAAGAGCCCCAGTACTTC. Protein product: CASWGTRWQEPQYF.

The J gene is TRBJ1-4, the V gene TRBV18; 10 bases are a match to TRBD1. CDR3 length: 18 amino acids. Trimming removed 3 bases from V and 0 bases from J; junction bases left unmatched: 7. Germline CDR1 is KGHSH and CDR2 is LQKENI. This CDR3 reads CASSPRQGARTTNEKLFF. Written as DNA, the CDR3 is TGTGCCAGCTCACCCCGACAGGGGGCGAGAACAACTAATGAAAAACTGTTTTTT.

This chain connects TRBV4-2 to TRBJ2-5, with 12 bases lining up with TRBD2. Trimming cost V 0 bases and J 4 bases; bases outside gene matches: 3. This CDR3 is built from 16 residues. Germline CDR1 reads LGHNA; CDR2 reads YNFKEQ. The CDR3 spells CASSQDSSGGVETQYF. The CDR3 coding sequence is TGTGCCAGCAGCCAAGACTCTAGCGGGGGGGTAGAGACCCAGTACTTC.

The chain couples TRBV4-2 to TRBJ2-6; D might be TRBD2 (7 bases). V lost 2 bases and J lost 2, with 16 bases in between. Per the germline V gene, CDR1 is LGHNA and CDR2 is YNFKEQ. There are 18 residues in the CDR3. CDR3 nucleotides: TGTGCCAGCAGCCAATCGGGTACGGGGGGCGCTGGGGCCAACGTCCTGACTTTC. Encoded protein: CASSQSGTGGAGANVLTF.

The chain couples TRBV29-1 to TRBJ2-2, with unresolved D. This CDR3 contains 14 residues. The germline V and J ends were trimmed by 0 bases and 11 bases, with 16 bases remaining between them. Germline-derived CDR1 and CDR2 are SQVTM and ANQGSEA. The CDR3 DNA reads TGCAGCGTTGAAGAGATTGGCCCTCGCCCCGAGCTGTTTTTT. Amino acids: CSVEEIGPRPELFF.